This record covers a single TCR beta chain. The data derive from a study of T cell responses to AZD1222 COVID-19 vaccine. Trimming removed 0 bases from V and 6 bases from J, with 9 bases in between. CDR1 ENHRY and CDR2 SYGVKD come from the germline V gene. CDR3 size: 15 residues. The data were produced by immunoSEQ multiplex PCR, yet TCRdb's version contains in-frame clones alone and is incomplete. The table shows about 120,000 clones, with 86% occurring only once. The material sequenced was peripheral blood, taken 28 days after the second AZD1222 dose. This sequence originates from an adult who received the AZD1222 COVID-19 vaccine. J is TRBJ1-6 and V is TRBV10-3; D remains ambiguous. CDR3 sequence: CAISESSGGNSPLHF. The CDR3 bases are TGTGCCATCAGTGAGTCGTCGGGTGGTAATTCACCCCTCCACTTT.